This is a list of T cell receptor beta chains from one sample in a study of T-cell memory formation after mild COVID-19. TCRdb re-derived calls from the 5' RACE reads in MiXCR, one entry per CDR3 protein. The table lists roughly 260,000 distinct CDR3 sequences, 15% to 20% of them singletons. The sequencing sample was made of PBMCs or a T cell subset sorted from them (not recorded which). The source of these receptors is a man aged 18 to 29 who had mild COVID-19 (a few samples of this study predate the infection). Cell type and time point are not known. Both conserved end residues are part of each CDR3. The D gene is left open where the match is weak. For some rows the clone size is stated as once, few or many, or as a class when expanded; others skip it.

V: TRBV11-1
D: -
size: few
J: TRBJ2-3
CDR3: CASEAGGTDTQYF
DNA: TGTGCCAGCGAGGCAGGGGGCACAGATACGCAGTATTTT

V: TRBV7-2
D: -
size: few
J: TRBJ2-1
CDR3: CASSRRNEQFF
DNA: TGTGCCAGCAGCCGCAGGAATGAGCAGTTCTTC

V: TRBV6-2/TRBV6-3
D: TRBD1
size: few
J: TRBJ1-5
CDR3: CASSYRTGVSQPQHF
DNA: TGTGCCAGCAGTTACCGGACAGGGGTAAGTCAGCCCCAGCATTTT

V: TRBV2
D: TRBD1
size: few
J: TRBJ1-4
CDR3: CASSGGQGSFF
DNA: TGTGCCAGCAGTGGGGGACAGGGATCGTTTTTT

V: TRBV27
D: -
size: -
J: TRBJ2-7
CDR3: CASRLEGSSYEQYF
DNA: TGTGCCAGCAGACTAGAGGGGAGCTCCTACGAGCAGTACTTC

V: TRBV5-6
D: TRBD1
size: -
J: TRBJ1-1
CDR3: CASRRQGTPMAFF
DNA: TGTGCCAGCAGGAGACAGGGTACCCCCATGGCTTTCTTT

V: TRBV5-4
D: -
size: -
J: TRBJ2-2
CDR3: CASSPERAGVGELFF
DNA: TGTGCCAGCAGCCCCGAGAGGGCCGGGGTCGGGGAGCTGTTTTTT

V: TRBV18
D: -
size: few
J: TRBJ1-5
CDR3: CASSTSTARNQPQHF
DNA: TGTGCCAGCTCAACCTCGACAGCGCGGAATCAGCCCCAGCATTTT

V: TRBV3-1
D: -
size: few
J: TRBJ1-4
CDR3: CASSQDPPGNEKLFF
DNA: TGTGCCAGCAGCCAAGATCCTCCAGGTAATGAAAAACTGTTTTTT

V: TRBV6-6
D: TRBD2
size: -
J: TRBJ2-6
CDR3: CASRVTGGSGANVLTF
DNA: TGTGCCAGCAGAGTCACGGGAGGGTCTGGGGCCAACGTCCTGACTTTC

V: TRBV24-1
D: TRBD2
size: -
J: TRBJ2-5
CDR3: CATSASSGSQETQYF
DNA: TGTGCCACCAGTGCGTCTAGCGGGAGCCAAGAGACCCAGTACTTC

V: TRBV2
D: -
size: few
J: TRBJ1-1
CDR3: CASSASGGWAFF
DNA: TGTGCCAGCAGTGCTTCGGGAGGTTGGGCTTTCTTT

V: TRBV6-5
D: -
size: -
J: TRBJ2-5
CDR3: CASRYRAGSETQYF
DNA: TGTGCCAGCAGATATCGAGCGGGTTCAGAGACCCAGTACTTC

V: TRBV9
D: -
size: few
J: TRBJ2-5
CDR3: CASSAQVSRETQYF
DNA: TGTGCCAGCAGCGCCCAGGTCTCGCGGGAGACCCAGTACTTC

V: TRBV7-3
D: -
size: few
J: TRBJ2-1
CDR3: CASSPTLAHEQFF
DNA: TGTGCCAGCAGCCCGACACTAGCCCATGAGCAGTTCTTC

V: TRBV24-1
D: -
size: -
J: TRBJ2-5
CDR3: CATSDSRKETQYF
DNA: TGTGCCACCAGTGACTCGAGGAAAGAGACCCAGTACTTC

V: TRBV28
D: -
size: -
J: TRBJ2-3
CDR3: CASRRLSTDTQYF
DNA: TGTGCCAGCAGAAGGTTAAGCACAGATACGCAGTATTTT

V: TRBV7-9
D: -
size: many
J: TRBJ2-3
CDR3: CASSIQSRTDTQYF
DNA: TGTGCCAGCAGCATACAGTCACGCACAGATACGCAGTATTTT

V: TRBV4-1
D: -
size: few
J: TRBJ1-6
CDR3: CASSQVLLVGSPLHF
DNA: TGCGCCAGCAGCCAAGTACTTTTGGTGGGTTCACCCCTCCACTTT

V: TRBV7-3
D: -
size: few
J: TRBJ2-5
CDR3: CASSPDGGRLETQYF
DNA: TGTGCCAGCAGCCCAGACGGGGGCCGGTTAGAGACCCAGTACTTC

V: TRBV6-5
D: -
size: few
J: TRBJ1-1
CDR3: CASRRRRAGNTEAFF
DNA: TGTGCCAGCAGGAGGAGGAGGGCGGGGAACACTGAAGCTTTCTTT

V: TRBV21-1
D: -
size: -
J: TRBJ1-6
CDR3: CASGRTGSPLHF
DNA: TGTGCCAGCGGCCGGACCGGATCACCCCTCCACTTT

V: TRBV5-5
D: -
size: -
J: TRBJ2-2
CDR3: CASSLGQLVGELFF
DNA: TGTGCCAGCAGCTTGGGACAGCTGGTCGGGGAGCTGTTTTTT

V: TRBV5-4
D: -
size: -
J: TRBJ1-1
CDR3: CASSAEQSMNTEAFF
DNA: TGTGCCAGCAGCGCAGAACAGTCTATGAACACTGAAGCTTTCTTT

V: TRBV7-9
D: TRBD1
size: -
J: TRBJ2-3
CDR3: CASSAGQGATDTQYF
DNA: TGTGCCAGCAGCGCGGGACAGGGGGCCACAGATACGCAGTATTTT

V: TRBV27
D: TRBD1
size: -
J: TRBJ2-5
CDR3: CASSSRFGQGKQETQYF
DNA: TGTGCCAGCAGTTCTAGGTTTGGACAGGGCAAACAAGAGACCCAGTACTTC

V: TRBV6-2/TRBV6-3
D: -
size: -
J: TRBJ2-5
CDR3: CASRGRYPLETQYF
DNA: TGTGCCAGCAGGGGTCGTTACCCCCTCGAGACCCAGTACTTC

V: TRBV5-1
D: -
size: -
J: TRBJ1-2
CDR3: CASSLDQGGYGYTF
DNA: TGCGCCAGCAGCCTGGACCAGGGAGGTTATGGCTACACCTTC

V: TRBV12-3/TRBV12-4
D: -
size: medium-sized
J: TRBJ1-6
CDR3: CASSNPPAPLHF
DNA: TGTGCCAGCAGTAACCCACCCGCACCCCTCCACTTT

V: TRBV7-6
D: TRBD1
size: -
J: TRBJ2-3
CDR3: CASSSRQGAADTQYF
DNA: TGTGCCAGCAGCTCCCGGCAGGGGGCCGCAGATACGCAGTATTTT

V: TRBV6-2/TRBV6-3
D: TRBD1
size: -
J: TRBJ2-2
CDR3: CASSPDRGGPGELFF
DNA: TGTGCCAGCAGCCCCGACAGGGGTGGCCCCGGGGAGCTGTTTTTT

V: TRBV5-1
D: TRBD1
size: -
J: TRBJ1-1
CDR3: CASSLEGQMNTEAFF
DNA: TGCGCCAGCAGCTTGGAGGGACAGATGAACACTGAAGCTTTCTTT

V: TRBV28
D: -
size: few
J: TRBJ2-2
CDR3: CASSLPTPLSGELFF
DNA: TGTGCCAGCAGTTTACCGACGCCTTTGTCCGGGGAGCTGTTTTTT

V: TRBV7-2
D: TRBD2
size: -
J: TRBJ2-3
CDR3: CASSLGRGGPDTQYF
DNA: TGTGCCAGCAGCTTAGGGCGGGGGGGCCCAGATACGCAGTATTTT

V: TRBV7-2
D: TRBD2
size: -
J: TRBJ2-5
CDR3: CASSRTGLGAGETQYF
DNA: TGTGCCAGCAGCCGGACGGGACTAGGGGCCGGAGAGACCCAGTACTTC

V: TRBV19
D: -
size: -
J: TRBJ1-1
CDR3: CASRGPGGMNTEAFF
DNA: TGTGCCAGTAGAGGTCCGGGAGGGATGAACACTGAAGCTTTCTTT

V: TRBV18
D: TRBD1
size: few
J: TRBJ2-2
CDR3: CASSPGTGMTGELFF
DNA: TGTGCCAGCTCACCGGGGACAGGGATGACCGGGGAGCTGTTTTTT

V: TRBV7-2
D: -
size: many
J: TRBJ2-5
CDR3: CASSLGPMGAETQYF
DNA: TGTGCCAGCAGCTTAGGCCCGATGGGCGCGGAGACCCAGTACTTC

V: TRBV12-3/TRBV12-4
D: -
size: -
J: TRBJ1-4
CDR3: CASSEDGGDEKLFF
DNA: TGTGCCAGCAGCGAGGATGGGGGTGATGAAAAACTGTTTTTT

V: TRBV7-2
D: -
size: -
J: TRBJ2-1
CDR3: CASSFLFGLLGGTYNEQFF
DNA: TGTGCCAGCAGCTTCCTCTTTGGTCTGCTCGGGGGTACCTACAATGAGCAGTTCTTC

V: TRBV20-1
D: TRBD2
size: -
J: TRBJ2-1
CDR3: CSAQRAGRVNEQFF
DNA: TGCAGTGCCCAACGGGCAGGGAGGGTGAATGAGCAGTTCTTC

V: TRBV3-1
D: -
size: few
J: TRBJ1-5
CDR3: CASSLGRQPQHF
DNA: TGTGCCAGCAGCCTAGGACGACAACCCCAGCATTTT

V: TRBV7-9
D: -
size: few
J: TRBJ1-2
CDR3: CASSLSANYGYTF
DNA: TGTGCCAGCAGCTTATCAGCTAACTATGGCTACACCTTC

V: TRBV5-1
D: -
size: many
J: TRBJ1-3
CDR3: CASSLEVSFTGPGNTIYF
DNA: TGCGCCAGCAGCTTGGAGGTCTCCTTTACGGGTCCTGGAAACACCATATATTTT

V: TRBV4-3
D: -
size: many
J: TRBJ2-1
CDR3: CASSQVFQGDEQFF
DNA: TGCGCCAGCAGCCAAGTCTTTCAGGGTGATGAGCAGTTCTTC

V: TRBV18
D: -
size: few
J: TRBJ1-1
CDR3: CASSPGEPRLEAFF
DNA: TGTGCCAGCTCACCAGGGGAACCGCGACTTGAAGCTTTCTTT

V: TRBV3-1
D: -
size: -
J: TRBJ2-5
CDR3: CASSQWGAVKETQYF
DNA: TGTGCCAGCAGCCAGTGGGGGGCTGTTAAGGAGACCCAGTACTTC

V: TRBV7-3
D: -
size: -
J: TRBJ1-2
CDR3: CASSKDTSMTGYTF
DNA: TGTGCCAGCAGCAAGGACACGTCTATGACGGGCTACACCTTC

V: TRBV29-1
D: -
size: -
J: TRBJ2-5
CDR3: CSVDSAETQYF
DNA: TGCAGCGTTGATTCCGCCGAGACCCAGTACTTC

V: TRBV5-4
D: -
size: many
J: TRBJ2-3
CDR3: CASSARDTQYF
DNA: TGTGCCAGCAGCGCGCGAGATACGCAGTATTTT

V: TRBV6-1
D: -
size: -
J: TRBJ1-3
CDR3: CASGLWALSGNTIYF
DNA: TGTGCCAGCGGATTATGGGCCCTCTCTGGAAACACCATATATTTT

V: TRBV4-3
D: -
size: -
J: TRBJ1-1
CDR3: CASSQDSRGAAFF
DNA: TGCGCCAGCAGCCAAGACTCGCGGGGGGCCGCTTTCTTT